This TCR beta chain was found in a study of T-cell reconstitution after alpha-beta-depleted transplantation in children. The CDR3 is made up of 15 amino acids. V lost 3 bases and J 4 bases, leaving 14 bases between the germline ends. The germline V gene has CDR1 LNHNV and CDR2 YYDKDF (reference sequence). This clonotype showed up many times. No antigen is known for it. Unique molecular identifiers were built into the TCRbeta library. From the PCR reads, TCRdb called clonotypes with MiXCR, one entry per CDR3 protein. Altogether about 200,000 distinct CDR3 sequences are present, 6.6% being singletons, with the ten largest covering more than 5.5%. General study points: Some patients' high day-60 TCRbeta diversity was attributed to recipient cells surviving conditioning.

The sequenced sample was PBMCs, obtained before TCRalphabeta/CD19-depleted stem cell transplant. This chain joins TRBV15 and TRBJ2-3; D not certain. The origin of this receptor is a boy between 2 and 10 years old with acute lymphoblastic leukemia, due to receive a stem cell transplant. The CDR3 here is CATSRAIGAADTQYF. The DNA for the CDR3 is TGTGCCACCAGCAGGGCTATCGGAGCCGCAGATACGCAGTATTTT.